The 4 T cell receptor beta chains below were found in one sample sequenced in a study of T-cell memory formation after mild COVID-19. TCRdb re-called the 5' RACE reads through MiXCR, storing one row per CDR3 protein. The data show 50,000 to 70,000 distinct CDR3 sequences, 12% seen once. Specimen: PBMCs or a T cell subset sorted from them (not recorded which). These receptor sequences come from a man aged 18 to 29 who had mild COVID-19 (a few samples of this study predate the infection). Cell type and time point are not known.

The gene calls are TRBV7-8 and TRBJ1-1; TRBD1 is a possible D gene (5 bases). With 5 bases removed from V and 6 bases from J, the gap between germline ends came to 19 bases. Germline V gives CDR1 SGHVS, CDR2 FQNEAQ. This CDR3 contains 15 residues. The CDR3 DNA reads TGTGCCAGCAGCCGCCGGGAGGGCCAAGGGGCTGAAGCTTTCTTT. Amino acid sequence: CASSRREGQGAEAFF.

The DNA of the CDR3 is TGCAGCGTAAACAGGGGTGGGACTGAAGCTTTCTTT. This translates into CSVNRGGTEAFF. The chain employs TRBV29-1 and TRBJ1-1, with TRBD1 matching 7 bases. The length of the CDR3 is 12 residues. Germline-derived CDR1 and CDR2 are SQVTM and ANQGSEA. V shed 6 bases and J 5 bases; nucleotides not matched to a gene: 6.

There are many counts of this clonotype. The genes are TRBV4-3 and TRBJ2-5, with a tentative D call TRBD2 (6 bases). V lost 4 bases and J lost 0, with 6 bases in between. Germline-derived CDR1 and CDR2 are LGHNA and YSLEER. The CDR3 is 13 amino acids. CDR3 amino acids: CASSRDYQETQYF. The CDR3, as DNA: TGCGCCAGCAGCCGGGACTACCAAGAGACCCAGTACTTC.

This clonotype showed up many times. The chain has TRBV4-3 and TRBJ2-2; D not certain. The V end lost 4 bases, the J end lost 6 bases, and 15 bases lay between the germline ends. Germline V gene data show CDR1 as LGHNA and CDR2 as YSLEER. The CDR3 spans 15 residues. The CDR3 DNA is TGCGCCAGCAGCCCACGACCAGTACAGTCCGGGGAGCTGTTTTTT. This gives the protein CASSPRPVQSGELFF.